The entry below describes one TCR beta chain. The authors' processing: Estimation of nucleated cell counts relied on the amplification of reference gene primers. This table comes from immunoSEQ multiplex PCR, and its TCRdb copy is limited to in-frame clones, with some not included. D and trimming come from the DNA, and the V and J calls and clone size come from that table. The repertoire has under 150,000 clones, about nine tenths of them found once; the top ten carry roughly 28%. This sample was taken from a study of blood T cell repertoires in COVID-19. Whole-study context: COVID-19 samples from acute and convalescent phases originated in the United States, Italy and Spain.

The CDR3 sequence is 13 residues long. Trimming stripped 4 bases from V and 0 bases from J, with 7 bases between. Looked up from germline, CDR1 is GTSNPN and CDR2 is SVGIG (reference sequence). This TCR was sampled from a human donor in a cohort sampled during active COVID-19. The sequencing sample was made of peripheral blood. The rearrangement joins TRBV30 to TRBJ2-1, with unresolved D. CDR3 nucleotides: TGTGCCTGGACCCCCAGCTCCTACAATGAGCAGTTCTTC. Translation gives CAWTPSSYNEQFF. The entire variable domain, with the rest obtained from reference TRBV30 and TRBJ2-1, is as follows: SQTIHQWPATLVQPVGSPLSLECTVEGTSNPNLYWYRQAAGRGLQLLFYSVGIGQISSEVPQNLSASRPQDRQFILSSKKLLLSDSGFYLCAWTPSSYNEQFFGPGTRLTVL.